Sequencing of this TCR beta chain was carried out in a study of blood T cell repertoires in COVID-19. Turning to the study itself: Donors in the United States, Italy and Spain gave samples during acute or convalescent COVID-19. The analysed material was cDNA or gDNA that came from T cells, B-cell-depleted T cells, or PBMCs.

This table comes from immunoSEQ multiplex PCR, and its TCRdb copy is limited to in-frame clones, with some not included. The profile shows 150,000 to 200,000 clones, roughly three quarters of them singletons. The CDR3 is 16 amino acids. Trimming took off 3 bases at V and 3 bases at J, with 18 bases between the two ends. Germline CDR1 reads MNHEY; CDR2 reads SVGAGI. The sample taken for sequencing was PBMCs or T cells enriched from blood (not recorded which). This receptor was taken from a woman in her forties or fifties with acute COVID-19. The rearrangement uses TRBV6-5 and TRBJ2-7, with D hard to call. The DNA for the CDR3 is TGTGCCAGCAGTTATCGCGCCCTCCATTATGGCTACGAGCAGTACGTC. As protein: CASSYRALHYGYEQYV.